The rows below give T cell receptor beta chains drawn from one sample of a study of blood T cell repertoires in COVID-19. The repertoire was sequenced with immunoSEQ multiplex PCR; TCRdb's copy has only in-frame clones and lacks some. Here the sample spans roughly 400,000 clones, approximately 90% being singletons. Sequenced: PBMCs or T cells enriched from blood (not recorded which). These receptors all stem from a woman aged 40-49 years who had been exposed to COVID-19. Each CDR3 is given with its conserved first and last residue. D genes are given only for firm matches. A row's size may be missing; if present it is once, few, many or a size class.

J	size	V	D	CDR3	DNA
TRBJ2-1	once	TRBV27	-	CASSLGGNEQFF	TGTGCCAGCAGTTTAGGGGGGAATGAGCAGTTCTTC
TRBJ1-1	-	TRBV7-8	TRBD1	CASSSRTGVAEAFF	TGTGCCAGCAGCTCCAGGACAGGGGTAGCGGAAGCTTTCTTT
TRBJ2-5	-	TRBV30	-	CAWSVRYREQETQYF	TGTGCCTGGAGTGTAAGGTATAGGGAGCAAGAGACCCAGTACTTC
TRBJ1-2	-	TRBV18	TRBD1	CASSPIPGTDYGYTF	TGTGCCAGCTCCCCGATACCCGGGACAGATTATGGCTACACCTTC
TRBJ1-1	-	TRBV10-3	-	CAIKETAGTEAFF	TGTGCCATCAAAGAGACGGCGGGGACTGAAGCTTTCTTT
TRBJ1-3	-	TRBV7-9	-	CASRRGSGNTIYF	TGTGCCAGCAGAAGGGGTTCTGGAAACACCATATATTTT
TRBJ2-1	-	TRBV7-3	TRBD2	CASSLNPGLAGRREQFF	TGTGCCAGCAGCTTAAACCCGGGACTAGCGGGACGAAGGGAGCAGTTCTTC
TRBJ2-1	-	TRBV7-6	TRBD2	CASSLAARTGTSGSNEQFF	TGTGCCAGCAGCTTAGCGGCCAGAACCGGGACTAGCGGGAGTAATGAGCAGTTCTTC
TRBJ2-5	-	TRBV9	-	CPTGGKEGETQYF	TGTCCCACAGGCGGGAAGGAGGGGGAGACCCAGTACTTC
TRBJ1-2	-	TRBV30	TRBD1	CAWSQTPTGSYGYTF	TGTGCCTGGAGTCAAACCCCGACAGGGTCGTATGGCTACACCTTC
TRBJ2-7	-	TRBV7-9	-	CASSLDLRVAYEQYF	TGTGCCAGCAGCTTAGACCTCAGGGTGGCCTACGAGCAGTACTTC
TRBJ2-7	-	TRBV7-9	-	CASSKGQILYEQYF	TGTGCCAGCAGTAAAGGACAGATCCTCTACGAGCAGTACTTC
TRBJ1-5	-	TRBV27	-	CASSPRQEQPQHF	TGTGCCAGCAGTCCGCGACAGGAACAGCCCCAGCATTTT
TRBJ1-2	-	TRBV7-9	TRBD1	CASSLGQGYGYTF	TGTGCCAGCAGCTTGGGACAGGGCTATGGCTACACCTTC
TRBJ2-3	-	TRBV29-1	-	CSVEARVEGTQYF	TGCAGCGTCGAGGCGCGGGTTGAAGGTACGCAGTATTTT
TRBJ1-1	-	TRBV6-5	-	CASNRGGTEAFF	TGTGCCAGCAATAGGGGCGGCACTGAAGCTTTCTTT
TRBJ1-2	-	TRBV19	TRBD1	CASSIAAGQGNGYTF	TGTGCCAGTAGTATAGCCGCGGGACAGGGGAACGGCTACACCTTC
TRBJ1-2	-	TRBV6-1	-	CASSEPGLRGGYTF	TGTGCCAGCAGTGAACCGGGCCTTCGGGGTGGCTACACCTTC
TRBJ2-3	-	TRBV27	-	CASTTAGIGTQYF	TGTGCCAGTACGACAGCAGGTATAGGTACGCAGTATTTT
TRBJ2-7	-	TRBV6-5	-	CASSSQGRLLYEQYF	TGTGCCAGCAGTTCTCAGGGGAGATTGTTGTACGAGCAGTACTTC
TRBJ2-1	-	TRBV5-1	-	CASSTNNRLNSYNEQFF	TGCGCCAGCAGCACCAACAACAGGCTCAACTCCTACAATGAGCAGTTCTTC
TRBJ2-5	-	TRBV5-4	TRBD2	CASSTRTSGVETQYF	TGTGCCAGCAGCACACGGACTAGCGGGGTAGAGACCCAGTACTTC
TRBJ1-1	-	TRBV3-1/TRBV3-2	TRBD1	CASTDRGRLFAEAFF	TGTGCCAGCACGGACAGGGGGCGGCTCTTCGCTGAAGCTTTCTTT
TRBJ2-1	-	TRBV5-4	-	CASSPPGQYNEQFF	TGTGCCAGCAGCCCACCTGGACAGTACAATGAGCAGTTCTTC
TRBJ2-7	-	TRBV2	TRBD2	CASSSFGTSGGPPYF	TGTGCCAGCAGTTCGTTTGGGACTAGCGGGGGGCCGCCGTACTTC
TRBJ1-1	-	TRBV9	-	CASSPLEDRSRTEAFF	TGTGCCAGCAGCCCCCTGGAGGATCGAAGTCGGACTGAAGCTTTCTTT
TRBJ2-7	-	TRBV20-1	-	CSALANYEQYF	TGCAGTGCTCTCGCGAACTACGAGCAGTACTTC
TRBJ1-3	once	TRBV5-1	-	CASSSGWGNTIYF	TGCGCCAGCAGCTCCGGGTGGGGAAACACCATATATTTT
TRBJ1-4	-	TRBV6-1	-	CASSEASIGGATNEKLFF	TGTGCCAGCAGTGAAGCGTCAATAGGAGGAGCAACTAATGAAAAACTGTTTTTT
TRBJ1-1	-	TRBV25-1	-	CASRWRENTEAFF	TGTGCCAGCAGATGGAGGGAGAACACTGAAGCTTTCTTT
TRBJ1-1	-	TRBV7-9	-	CASSLDSTEAFF	TGTGCCAGCAGCCTAGACAGCACTGAAGCTTTCTTT
TRBJ1-6	-	TRBV6-5	-	CASKEGVRASPLHF	TGTGCCAGCAAAGAGGGGGTCCGGGCTTCACCCCTCCACTTT
TRBJ1-6	-	TRBV5-1	TRBD1	CASSFTGQDNSPLHF	TGCGCCAGCAGCTTTACCGGACAGGATAATTCACCCCTCCACTTT
TRBJ1-1	once	TRBV6-5	-	CASRSSHTEAFF	TGTGCCAGCAGGTCCAGTCACACTGAAGCTTTCTTT
TRBJ1-4	few	TRBV29-1	-	CSVEDQGEKLFF	TGCAGCGTTGAAGATCAGGGGGAAAAACTGTTTTTT
TRBJ2-2	once	TRBV7-8	-	CASSLDGRGTGELFF	TGTGCCAGCAGCTTAGACGGCAGGGGCACTGGGGAGCTGTTTTTT
TRBJ2-2	-	TRBV3-1/TRBV3-2	-	CASSQVSFYRRQIPGELFF	TGTGCCAGCAGCCAAGTATCGTTTTATAGGAGGCAGATCCCCGGGGAGCTGTTTTTT
TRBJ2-1	-	TRBV7-9	-	CASSPPAASANYNEQFF	TGTGCCAGCAGCCCCCCCGCGGCTAGCGCCAACTACAATGAGCAGTTCTTC
TRBJ1-1	once	TRBV18	-	CASSPAGGTEAFF	TGTGCCAGCTCCCCCGCGGGGGGGACTGAAGCTTTCTTT
TRBJ2-3	-	TRBV29-1	-	CSVVLAGPGTDTQYF	TGCAGCGTTGTCCTGGCGGGGCCTGGCACAGATACGCAGTATTTT
TRBJ1-2	-	TRBV4-2	-	CASSQGSNRFHTF	TGTGCCAGCAGCCAAGGATCTAACCGATTTCACACCTTC
TRBJ1-2	-	TRBV7-8	-	CASSLVLAPTANYGYTF	TGTGCCAGCAGCTTAGTTTTAGCTCCGACCGCTAACTATGGCTACACCTTC
TRBJ1-6	-	TRBV27	-	CASSLRENNSPLHF	TGTGCCAGCAGTTTGCGAGAGAATAATTCACCCCTCCACTTT